This entry is about one T cell receptor beta chain. Its antigen is currently unknown. This entry belongs to a study of molecular identifiers for immune sequencing clone quantification. Study in general: Four of five RNA aliquots from approximately 20,000 or 100,000 naive CD8 T cells were sequenced.

Each CDR3 protein is one row after TCRdb ran MiXCR on the PCR reads. The table shows around 470,000 distinct CDR3 sequences, with approximately 25% occurring only once. Regarding the study as a whole: Clonotypes surpassing 20 RNA copies contained over 99% of effector molecules, versus under 1% in naive cells. Detecting spiked Jurkat TCR RNA from one cell among approximately 1 million naive cells was reportedly possible.

The ends lost 3 bases at V and 6 bases at J; junction bases unmatched: 8. This CDR3 has 15 residues. Sorting isolated naive CD8 T cells as CD8+CD4-CCR7+CD45RA+ events. The TCR originated in a human donor in good health. Some libraries in this study had Jurkat cell RNA spiked in. This chain joins TRBV12-3 or TRBV12-4 and TRBJ2-1, with TRBD2 identical over 7 bases. Sequences were obtained from naive CD8+ T cells from blood, with Jurkat cell RNA spiked in. The subset is: FACS-sorted CD8+CD4-CCR7+CD45RA+ naive T cells. The CDR3, as DNA: TGTGCCAGCAGTTTTTGGGACTATAGGGCCAATGAGCAGTTCTTC. This translates into CASSFWDYRANEQFF.